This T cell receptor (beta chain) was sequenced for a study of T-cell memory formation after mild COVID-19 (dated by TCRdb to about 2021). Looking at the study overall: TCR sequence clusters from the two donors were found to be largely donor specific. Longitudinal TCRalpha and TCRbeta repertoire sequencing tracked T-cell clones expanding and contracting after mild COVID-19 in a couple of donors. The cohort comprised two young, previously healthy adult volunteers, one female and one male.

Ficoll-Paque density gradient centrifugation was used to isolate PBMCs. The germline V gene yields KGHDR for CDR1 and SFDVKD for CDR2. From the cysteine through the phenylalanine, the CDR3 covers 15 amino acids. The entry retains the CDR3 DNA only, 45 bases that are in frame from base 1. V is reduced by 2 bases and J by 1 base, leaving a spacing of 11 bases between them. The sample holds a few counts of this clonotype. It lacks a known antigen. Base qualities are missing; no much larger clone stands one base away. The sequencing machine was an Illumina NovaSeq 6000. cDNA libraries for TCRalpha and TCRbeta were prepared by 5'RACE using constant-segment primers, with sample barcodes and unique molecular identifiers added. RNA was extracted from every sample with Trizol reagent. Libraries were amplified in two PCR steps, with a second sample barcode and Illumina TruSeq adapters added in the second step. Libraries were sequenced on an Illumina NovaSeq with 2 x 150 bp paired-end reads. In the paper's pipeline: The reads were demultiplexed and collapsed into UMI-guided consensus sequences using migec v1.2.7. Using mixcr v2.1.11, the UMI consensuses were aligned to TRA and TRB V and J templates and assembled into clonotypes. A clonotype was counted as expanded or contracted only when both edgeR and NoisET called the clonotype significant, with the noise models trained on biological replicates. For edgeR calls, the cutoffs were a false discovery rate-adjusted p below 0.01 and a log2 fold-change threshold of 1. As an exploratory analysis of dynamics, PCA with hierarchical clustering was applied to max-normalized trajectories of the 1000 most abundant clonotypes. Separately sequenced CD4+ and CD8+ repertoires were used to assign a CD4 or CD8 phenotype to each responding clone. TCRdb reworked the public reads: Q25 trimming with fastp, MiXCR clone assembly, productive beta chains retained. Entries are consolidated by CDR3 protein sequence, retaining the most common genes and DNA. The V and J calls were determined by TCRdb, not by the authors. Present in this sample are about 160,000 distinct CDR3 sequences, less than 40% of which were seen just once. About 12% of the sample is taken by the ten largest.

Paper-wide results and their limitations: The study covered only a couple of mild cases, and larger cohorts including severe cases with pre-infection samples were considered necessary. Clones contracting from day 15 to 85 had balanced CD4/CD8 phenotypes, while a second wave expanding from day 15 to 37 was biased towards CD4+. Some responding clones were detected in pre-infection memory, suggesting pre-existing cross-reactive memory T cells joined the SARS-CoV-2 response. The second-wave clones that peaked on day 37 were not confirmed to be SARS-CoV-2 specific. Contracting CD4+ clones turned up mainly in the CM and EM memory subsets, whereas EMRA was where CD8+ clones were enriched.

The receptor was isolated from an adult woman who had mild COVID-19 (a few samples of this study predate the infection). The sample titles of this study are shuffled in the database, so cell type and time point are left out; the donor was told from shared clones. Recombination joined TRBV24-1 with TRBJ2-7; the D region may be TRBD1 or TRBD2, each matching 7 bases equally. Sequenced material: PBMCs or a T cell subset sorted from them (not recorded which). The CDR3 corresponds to CATSDSGGQSYEQYF. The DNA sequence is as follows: TGTGCCACCAGTGATTCGGGGGGACAGTCCTACGAGCAGTACTTC.